The 17 T cell receptor beta chains in this list originate from one sample, sequenced in a study of OX40 agonist ivuxolimab in advanced cancers. The library relied on the immunoSEQ multiplex PCR assay. TCRdb re-hosts the immuneACCESS table, in-frame sequences only. Its copies lack some clones; in the studies checked, an unresolved V gene accounts for under half of them, and the cause for the rest is not known. The sample table lists 15,000 or so clones, over 75% of them with a count of one. The ten largest clones add up to about 32% of the sample. This material consisted of CD4+ or CD8+ T cells sorted from blood, taken in a trial of the OX40 agonist ivuxolimab. These receptors were obtained from an adult with an advanced solid tumor such as melanoma, head and neck, liver or kidney cancer.

CDR3 sequence: CASSFQRDRGPNTEAFF. CDR3 coding DNA: TGTGCCAGCAGTTTCCAGCGGGACAGGGGCCCGAACACTGAAGCTTTCTTT. This chain uses TRBV28 with TRBJ1-1, with 10 bases that match TRBD1. The CDR3 totals 17 residues. V was clipped by 3 bases and J by 1 base; unmatched bases: 8. From germline, CDR1 is MDHEN and CDR2 SYDVKM.

V is TRBV2 and J is TRBJ2-7; D not certain. The CDR3 runs to 16 residues. Germline values: CDR1 SNHLY, CDR2 FYNNEI. V lost 4 bases to trimming and J lost 0 bases, with 16 bases between them. The CDR3 here is CASSGGLWNSSYEQYF. CDR3 in DNA: TGTGCCAGCAGTGGGGGATTGTGGAACAGCTCCTACGAGCAGTACTTC.

The J gene is TRBJ1-5, the V gene TRBV27, with D unclear. Trimming removed 2 bases from V and 3 bases from J, with 8 bases in between. Germline V gene data show CDR1 as MNHEY and CDR2 as SMNVEV (reference sequence). The CDR3 is made up of 14 amino acids. CDR3 sequence reads: CASSLNGNNQPQHF. CDR3 DNA sequence: TGTGCCAGCAGTTTAAATGGCAACAATCAGCCCCAGCATTTT.

The chain links TRBV27 to TRBJ2-3; D possibly corresponds to TRBD2 (5 bases). Trimming stripped 3 bases from V and 4 bases from J, with 14 bases between. Germline lookup yields CDR1 MNHEY and CDR2 SMNVEV (reference sequence). The CDR3 consists of 15 residues. The CDR3 is CASSFLSSGSDTQYF. The DNA for the CDR3 is TGTGCCAGCAGTTTTTTGAGTTCGGGGTCAGATACGCAGTATTTT.

As regards this clone: The conserved closing phenylalanine or tryptophan is absent in this CDR3, likely reflecting a read error. The DNA is omitted, as the CDR3 cannot be located on it reliably, and the CDR3 follows TCRdb's listing. The chain combines TRBV5-2 with TRBJ2-6. TRBV5-2 is a known pseudogene. Both ends counted, the CDR3 spans 14 residues. The CDR3 loop reads CASNGRREYTKSGL.

The chain carries TRBV15 and TRBJ2-2; 9 positions match TRBD1. The V and J ends lost 3 bases and 4 bases, in that order; junction bases with no gene match: 6. Germline values: CDR1 LNHNV, CDR2 YYDKDF (reference sequence). The CDR3 has 16 amino acids. CDR3: CATSRAGTGITGELFF. The CDR3 region has the DNA TGTGCCACCAGCAGGGCCGGGACAGGGATCACCGGGGAGCTGTTTTTT.

The V call is TRBV10-3, the J call TRBJ2-5, with 12 nucleotides matching TRBD2. V was pared by 4 bases and J by 3 bases, with 0 bases of the junction left unmatched. The V gene's germline CDR1 is ENHRY and CDR2 SYGVKD. There are 14 residues in the CDR3. The CDR3 protein is CAISGLAGEETQYF. The CDR3 nucleotides read TGTGCCATCAGTGGACTAGCGGGAGAAGAGACCCAGTACTTC.

The V gene is TRBV7-8, the J gene TRBJ2-1; D unresolved. This CDR3 is 16 amino acids long. Looked up from germline, CDR1 is SGHVS and CDR2 is FQNEAQ. V was pared by 1 base and J by 4 bases, with 14 bases between. CDR3 in amino acids: CASSLEAGLGYNEQFF. The CDR3 coding sequence is TGTGCCAGCAGCTTAGAGGCCGGGCTAGGGTACAATGAGCAGTTCTTC.

There are a few counts of this clone. CDR3 residues: CASYEPPTRTSGSTDTQYF. DNA of the CDR3: TGTGCCAGTTACGAGCCGCCAACACGGACTAGCGGGAGCACAGATACGCAGTATTTT. J is TRBJ2-3 and V is TRBV2, with TRBD2 identical over 11 bases. CDR1 and CDR2 from the germline V gene are SNHLY and FYNNEI. V shed 9 bases and J 0 bases; nucleotides not matched to a gene: 17. This CDR3 region has 19 residues.

CDR3 residues: CASSVGLAGIYNEQFF. The CDR3 DNA is TGTGCCAGCAGCGTGGGACTAGCGGGGATCTACAATGAGCAGTTCTTC. This chain uses TRBV9 with TRBJ2-1; 13 bases align to TRBD2. The CDR3 runs 16 residues. The V and J ends lost 2 bases and 3 bases, in that order; junction bases with no gene match: 2. Germline CDR1 reads SGDLS; CDR2 reads YYNGEE.

V is TRBV30 and J is TRBJ2-1; D is ambiguous. V lost 3 bases to trimming and J lost 5 bases, with 11 bases between them. The germline V gene has CDR1 GTSNPN and CDR2 SVGIG (reference sequence). This CDR3 comprises 13 residues. The CDR3 loop reads CAWSLGPNNEQFF. CDR3 DNA: TGTGCCTGGAGCCTAGGACCAAACAATGAGCAGTTCTTC.

The chain couples TRBV30 to TRBJ2-7, with a tentative D call TRBD1 (6 bases). The germline gives CDR1 GTSNPN, CDR2 SVGIG (reference sequence). The V gene lost 3 bases and the J gene lost 7 bases, with 10 bases spanning the gap. This CDR3 spans 11 amino acids. This CDR3 is CAWRAGTEQYF. The CDR3 nucleotides read TGTGCCTGGAGGGCCGGGACAGAGCAGTACTTC.

V gene TRBV6-6 combines with J gene TRBJ1-1; 7 positions agree with TRBD1. Germline V gene sequence: CDR1 MNHNY, CDR2 SVGAGI (reference sequence). This CDR3 has 13 residues. J lost 3 bases, V lost 6 bases, and 4 bases had no gene match. The CDR3 sequence: CASRRGGDTEAFF. CDR3 nucleotides: TGTGCCAGCAGGAGAGGGGGCGACACTGAAGCTTTCTTT.

This chain connects TRBV27 to TRBJ2-1, with 13 bases fitting TRBD2. In germline, CDR1 is MNHEY, CDR2 SMNVEV (reference sequence). V gave up 4 bases and J gave up 3 bases; unmatched junction bases: 0. The CDR3 totals 15 residues. The CDR3 nucleotides are TGTGCCAGCAGTTGGACTAGCGGGAGCTACAATGAGCAGTTCTTC. Protein sequence: CASSWTSGSYNEQFF.

J is TRBJ2-1 and V is TRBV2; maybe TRBD1 (5 bases). Germline loops: CDR1 SNHLY, CDR2 FYNNEI. V lost 7 bases and J lost 3, with 13 bases in between. The CDR3 consists of 14 residues. CDR3 DNA sequence: TGTGCCAGCACGGTATCAGGGCTCTACAATGAGCAGTTCTTC. This sequence encodes CASTVSGLYNEQFF.

The chain is built from TRBV7-3 and TRBJ2-1; D gene ambiguous. The CDR3 extends over 14 amino acids. V lost 4 bases, J lost 1 base, and 8 bases lay in between. Germline V gene lookup returns CDR1 SGHTA and CDR2 FQGTGA. CDR3 in DNA: TGTGCCAGCAGCTCGGGTGGGTCCTACAATGAGCAGTTCTTC. Translation: CASSSGGSYNEQFF.

This clone was detected only once. The chain is built from TRBV19 and TRBJ2-1; D assignment may be TRBD1 or TRBD2 (5 bases each). The CDR3 sequence is 15 residues long. V gave up 0 bases and J gave up 6 bases, with 12 bases separating them. Per germline, CDR1 LNHDA and CDR2 SQIVND (reference sequence). The CDR3 reads CASSIEWGSVNEQFF. CDR3 in DNA: TGTGCCAGTAGTATAGAATGGGGGAGTGTCAATGAGCAGTTCTTC.